Presented here are 10 T cell receptor beta chains from one specimen sequenced in a study of cytomegalovirus exposure and HLA in healthy donors (dated by TCRdb to 2015 to 2018). Library preparation was by the immunoSEQ multiplex PCR assay. For the multiplex PCR, a mixture combining 60 forward primers for TCR Vbeta segments and 13 reverse primers for TCR Jbeta segments was used. Drawn from immuneACCESS, this table holds only the in-frame rearrangements with V and J called that TCRdb kept. Clones are partly lost; checked studies trace under half to an unresolved V gene and leave the rest unexplained. The sample includes approximately 170,000 clones, with approximately 79% observed a single time. The leading ten clones occupy roughly 1.6% of the sample. The sample consisted of PBMCs. The receptors originated from a woman under 30 in good health and CMV-seronegative.

This clone appeared a few times. The CDR3 DNA follows: TGTGCCAGCAGCTTAGCCCGAGGGAAGGCAGGGGGAACCAATTCACCCCTCCACTTT. Encoded protein: CASSLARGKAGGTNSPLHF. The chain uses TRBV7-2 and TRBJ1-6, with TRBD1 matching 7 bases. Germline loops: CDR1 SGHTA, CDR2 FQGNSA. This CDR3 contains 19 residues. The ends lost 0 bases at V and 7 bases at J; junction bases unmatched: 15.

The sample holds a few counts of this clone. CDR3 region: CASSFVTPSSGNTIYF. In nucleotides, the CDR3 is TGTGCCAGCAGCTTCGTCACCCCCAGCTCTGGAAACACCATATATTTT. The chain uses TRBV5-8 and TRBJ1-3; no reliable D call. The CDR3 sequence is 16 residues long. Trimming shortened V by 2 bases and J by 0 bases, and 12 bases separated the two germline ends. Per germline, CDR1 SGHTS and CDR2 YDEGEE.

The V call is TRBV29-1, the J call TRBJ1-1; 9 positions match TRBD1. This CDR3 is 13 amino acids long. In germline, CDR1 is SQVTM, CDR2 ANQGSEA. V shed 7 bases, J shed 4 bases, and the junction held 7 bases outside the gene matches. CDR3 residues: CSAHRGQGTEAFF. The DNA for the CDR3 is TGCAGCGCCCACAGGGGGCAAGGCACTGAAGCTTTCTTT.

The table lists this clone with a few counts. This sequence joins TRBV7-9 and TRBJ1-4; D gene ambiguous. The CDR3 runs 13 residues. V shed 7 bases and J shed 4 bases, with 10 bases lying between them. Germline V lookup: CDR1 SEHNR, CDR2 FQNEAQ (reference sequence). The CDR3 DNA is TGTGCCAGCACTCAACACAATAATGAAAAACTGTTTTTT. Its translation is CASTQHNNEKLFF.

V gene TRBV7-9 combines with J gene TRBJ1-6; D possibly corresponds to TRBD1 (6 bases). The ends were cut back, 7 bases at V and 4 bases at J, with 14 bases in the middle. This CDR3 has 15 residues. CDR1 and CDR2 from the germline V gene are SEHNR and FQNEAQ (reference sequence). CDR3 in DNA: TGTGCCAGCATCAGCACAGGGAATTATAATTCACCCCTCCACTTT. Protein product: CASISTGNYNSPLHF.

V usage is TRBV5-1 and J usage is TRBJ1-2; 8 bases map to TRBD1. V trimming: 0 bases; J trimming: 8 bases; junction bases outside the gene matches: 6. Germline V CDR1 and CDR2: SGHRS, YFSETQ. The CDR3 consists of 14 residues. This CDR3 reads CASSLDSGGGGYTF. Written as DNA, the CDR3 is TGCGCCAGCAGCTTGGACTCAGGGGGCGGAGGCTACACCTTC.

This chain uses TRBV18 with TRBJ2-6; no definite D call. The length of the CDR3 is 16 residues. CDR1 is KGHSH, CDR2 LQKENI, per germline. With 3 bases removed from V and 0 bases from J, the gap between germline ends came to 9 bases. The chain's CDR3 is CASSPGGSSGANVLTF. The DNA of the CDR3 is TGTGCCAGCTCACCCGGCGGAAGCTCTGGGGCCAACGTCCTGACTTTC.

With respect to this clone: Within the sample, other DNA sequences also encode this same CDR3. The CDR3 is CASSSVQGTNTEAFF. The CDR3 DNA reads TGCGCCAGCAGCTCAGTCCAGGGAACGAACACTGAAGCTTTCTTT. The V and J genes are TRBV5-1 and TRBJ1-1; the D gene is possibly TRBD1 (5 bases). CDR1 SGHRS and CDR2 YFSETQ come from the germline V gene. The CDR3 has 15 amino acids. V was shortened by 3 bases and J by 1 base, with 13 bases between the two germline ends.

The V and J genes are TRBV5-1 and TRBJ1-2; no clear D gene. Germline loops: CDR1 SGHRS, CDR2 YFSETQ. Trimming stripped 7 bases from V and 8 bases from J, with 9 bases between. The CDR3 loop spans 10 amino acids. The CDR3 is CASGPGGYTF. The CDR3 nucleotides read TGCGCCAGCGGGCCTGGAGGCTACACCTTC.

V is TRBV29-1 and J is TRBJ1-1; D possibly corresponds to TRBD1 (6 bases). From germline, CDR1 is SQVTM and CDR2 ANQGSEA. CDR3 size: 11 residues. V dropped 4 bases and J dropped 4 bases, with 7 bases sitting between them. The CDR3 DNA sequence: TGCAGCGTTGGGACAGCCACTGAAGCTTTCTTT. Amino acids: CSVGTATEAFF.